The clone carrying this TCR beta chain was observed once. No antigen is known for it. The trim removed 3 bases at V and 0 bases at J, leaving 7 bases unmatched. CDR1 is KGHSH and CDR2 is LQKENI in the germline V gene. The CDR3 loop spans 19 amino acids. The selected patients with pancreatic ductal adenocarcinoma had surgery but no neoadjuvant therapy. The table came from immunoSEQ multiplex PCR; TCRdb's copy has only in-frame clones and leaves some out. Of approximately 97,000 clones listed, about 95% are singletons. The data are from a study of T cells in pancreatic ductal adenocarcinoma. Study-level results: No significant tumor-blood clonality difference; means were about 0.1 and 0.07. Blood had more productive templates and roughly 8-fold more unique clonotypes than tumor.

This receptor was identified in a human donor with pancreatic ductal adenocarcinoma. The chain uses TRBV18 and TRBJ2-3, with 15 bases fitting TRBD2. The material sequenced was PBMCs. CDR3 region: CASSPPLGLAGGSTDTQYF. The DNA for the CDR3 is TGTGCCAGCTCACCCCCACTCGGACTAGCGGGAGGGAGCACAGATACGCAGTATTTT. Filled out from reference TRBV18 and TRBJ2-3, the complete variable domain reads NAGVMQNPRHLVRRRGQEARLRCSPMKGHSHVYWYRQLPEEGLKFMVYLQKENIIDESGMPKERFSAEFPKEGPSILRIQQVVRGDSAAYFCASSPPLGLAGGSTDTQYFGPGTRLTVL.